This T cell receptor beta chain was recovered during a study of cytomegalovirus exposure and HLA in healthy donors. It was healthy bone marrow donors who served as donors. With regard to this clone: Antigen specificity is unknown.

Study-level findings and limits: Sequencing artifact likely explains a cluster of highly shared sequence variants. Most TCR sequences were rare, but some public TCRs occurred in many donors.

V lost 3 bases, J lost 5 bases, and 8 bases stayed unmatched. The CDR3 loop spans 15 amino acids. Germline V gives CDR1 WNHNN, CDR2 SYGVQD (reference sequence). PCR used 60 Vbeta primers and 13 Jbeta primers. Measured with immunoSEQ multiplex PCR; TCRdb has only the in-frame clones, and not every one. Of fewer than 120,000 clones detected, roughly 80% appear once; the ten largest clones hold 1.3%. J is TRBJ1-1 and V is TRBV10-1; 8 positions match TRBD1. The sequence derives from a woman aged 25 to 45 in good health and CMV-seronegative. The sequencing input was PBMCs. In nucleotides, the CDR3 is TGCGCCAGCAGTGACAGGGGGCTTCAGGGAACTGAAGCTTTCTTT. This codes for CASSDRGLQGTEAFF.